These 18 T cell receptor beta chains came from one sample sequenced in a study of T-cell reconstitution after alpha-beta-depleted transplantation in children (dated by TCRdb to 2015 to 2016). Library preparation was by PCR. The instrument was an Illumina HiSeq 2500. Molecular barcoding was employed in the preparation of TCR libraries, with unique molecular identifiers being used to normalize TCRbeta repertoire quantification. TCRdb passed the public sequencing reads through fastp at Q25 and MiXCR, retaining productive beta sequences. Under each unique CDR3 protein, matching rows form one entry showing the most common genes and DNA. Within this sample are a few hundred thousand distinct CDR3 sequences, with about 11% of them counted one time only. Clones ranked in the top ten supply approximately 30% of the sample. The treatment or condition label corresponds to: allogeneic hematopoietic cell transplantation with graft depleted of TCRalphabeta T cells and CD19 B cells.

This sample comprised PBMCs, obtained before TCRalphabeta/CD19-depleted stem cell transplant. Every receptor here comes from a child younger than two with acute myeloid leukemia, due to receive a stem cell transplant.

This clonotype was picked up many times. The CDR3 nucleotides read TGTGCCAGCAGTTACGTCTTGACTAGCGGGAGTACCTACAATGAGCAGTTCTTC. Translation: CASSYVLTSGSTYNEQFF. The rearrangement links TRBV6-5 to TRBJ2-1, with 12 bases that match TRBD2. Germline loops: CDR1 MNHEY, CDR2 SVGAGI. J lost 2 bases, V lost 2 bases, and 7 bases had no gene match. The CDR3 length is 18 residues.

In its sample, this clonotype was seen a few times. The CDR3 protein is CASSLAALAGAHNTGELFF. CDR3 in DNA: TGTGCCAGCAGCTTAGCCGCACTAGCGGGGGCCCACAACACCGGGGAGCTGTTTTTT. The chain joins TRBV11-1 to TRBJ2-2; TRBD2 agrees at 11 bases. V lost 0 bases and J lost 2; bases outside the gene matches: 8. Germline CDR1 and CDR2: SGHAT and FQDESV (reference sequence). The CDR3 length is 19 residues.

This clonotype was recorded many times. The chain combines TRBV7-6 with TRBJ2-1; TRBD1 aligns across 8 bases. The CDR3 contains 15 residues. Germline loops: CDR1 SGHVS, CDR2 FNYEAQ. V lost 5 bases and J lost 4; bases outside the gene matches: 7. CDR3 DNA sequence: TGTGCCAGCAGCCTTGGACAGGGTCTATACAATGAGCAGTTCTTC. This sequence encodes CASSLGQGLYNEQFF.

V is TRBV20-1 and J is TRBJ1-1; 7 bases line up with TRBD1. V dropped 0 bases and J dropped 6; count of bases not matched to a gene: 7. CDR1 is DFQATT and CDR2 is SNEGSKA in the germline V gene (reference sequence). The CDR3 spans 14 residues. CDR3 region: CSARDRQGGAEAFF. The CDR3 region has the DNA TGCAGTGCTAGAGACAGACAGGGAGGTGCTGAAGCTTTCTTT.

Written as DNA, the CDR3 is TGTGCCAGCAGTTACCTCCAGAGGGTTCCCTACGAGCAGTACTTC. Amino acid sequence: CASSYLQRVPYEQYF. The chain couples TRBV6-5 to TRBJ2-7; D might be TRBD2 (5 bases). Germline V gives CDR1 MNHEY, CDR2 SVGAGI. The CDR3 length is 15 residues. V was shortened by 2 bases and J by 2 bases, with 13 bases between the two germline ends.

This clonotype has a count of ten or more. This chain connects TRBV18 to TRBJ1-1; perhaps TRBD1 as D (6 bases). The ends were cut back, 4 bases at V and 7 bases at J, with 7 bases in the middle. Germline loops: CDR1 KGHSH, CDR2 LQKENI. The CDR3 is 11 residues long. CDR3 residues: CASSQGGEAFF. CDR3 nucleotide sequence: TGTGCCAGCTCACAGGGGGGTGAAGCTTTCTTT.

Only a few counts were recorded for this clonotype. The chain couples TRBV27 to TRBJ2-1, with D possibly being TRBD1 or TRBD2 (5 bases each). CDR1 MNHEY and CDR2 SMNVEV come from the germline V gene (reference sequence). Trimming removed 5 bases at V and 7 bases at J, with 12 bases between. The CDR3 covers 13 residues. In nucleotides, the CDR3 is TGTGCCAGCAGTGCCCGAGGGGCGAATGAGCAGTTCTTC. It encodes CASSARGANEQFF.

The rearrangement joins TRBV29-1 to TRBJ2-7, with 12 positions matching TRBD2. The CDR3 has 14 amino acids. Germline V gene sequence: CDR1 SQVTM, CDR2 ANQGSEA. After removal of 6 bases from V and 5 bases from J, the junction contained 8 bases not matched to a gene. CDR3 loop: CSVNLAGGPDEQYF. In DNA, the CDR3 is TGCAGCGTGAACCTAGCGGGAGGGCCGGACGAGCAGTACTTC.

This clonotype was seen repeatedly, ten times or more. The rearrangement joins TRBV5-1 to TRBJ2-2; D is undetermined. The CDR3 has 16 residues. The germline V gene has CDR1 SGHRS and CDR2 YFSETQ. V dropped 4 bases and J dropped 2 bases, with 15 bases sitting between them. CDR3 nucleotide sequence: TGCGCCAGCAGCCCGCGATCAGATTCTAACACCGGGGAGCTGTTTTTT. It encodes CASSPRSDSNTGELFF.

This clonotype was seen repeatedly, ten times or more. The chain has TRBV20-1 and TRBJ2-1, with 7 bases aligning to TRBD1. V was pared by 6 bases and J by 8 bases, with 10 bases of the junction left unmatched. The CDR3 runs 13 residues. Germline V gives CDR1 DFQATT, CDR2 SNEGSKA (reference sequence). The CDR3 DNA is TGCAGTGCCCACAGGGGCCGGTTCTATGAGCAGTTCTTC. This gives the protein CSAHRGRFYEQFF.

This clonotype was observed many times. The chain has TRBV7-2 and TRBJ1-6; D may be TRBD1 (5 bases). Germline CDR1 reads SGHTA; CDR2 reads FQGNSA. The CDR3 contains 14 residues. V was pared by 0 bases and J by 11 bases, with 11 bases between. CDR3 loop: CASSLALVGAPLHF. The CDR3 bases are TGTGCCAGCAGCTTAGCGTTAGTGGGGGCACCCCTCCACTTT. The full variable domain, its missing parts supplied by reference TRBV7-2 and TRBJ1-6, is GAGVSQSPSNKVTEKGKDVELRCDPISGHTALYWYRQSLGQGLEFLIYFQGNSAPDKSGLPSDRFSAERTGGSVSTLTIQRTQQEDSAVYLCASSLALVGAPLHFGNGTRLTVT.

This clonotype was seen ten or more times. The chain is built from TRBV20-1 and TRBJ2-5; TRBD2 matches 13 bases. Per the germline V gene, CDR1 is DFQATT and CDR2 is SNEGSKA (reference sequence). The CDR3 covers 17 residues. The trim removed 3 bases at V and 7 bases at J, leaving 14 bases unmatched. In DNA, the CDR3 is TGCAGTGCTAGGGGCTCCGGGACTAGCGGGGCCAAGGGGACCCAGTACTTC. Its protein product is CSARGSGTSGAKGTQYF.

This clonotype was seen many times. This chain uses TRBV7-9 with TRBJ2-3; 12 nucleotides agree with TRBD1. The CDR3 totals 14 residues. J was trimmed by 7 bases and V by 6 bases; bases with no gene match: 5. The V gene's germline CDR1 is SEHNR and CDR2 FQNEAQ (reference sequence). The CDR3 nucleotides are TGTGCCAGCAGGGGGACAGGGGGCCGGAATACGCAGTATTTT. Translation gives CASRGTGGRNTQYF.

The V and J genes are TRBV27 and TRBJ2-1; tentative D call: TRBD2 (6 bases). This CDR3 has 14 amino acids. Trimming took off 0 bases at V and 7 bases at J, with 10 bases between the two ends. Germline CDR1 and CDR2: MNHEY and SMNVEV (reference sequence). The CDR3 DNA reads TGTGCCAGCAGTTTATCGCGACTAGTGAATGAGCAGTTCTTC. As protein: CASSLSRLVNEQFF.

This clonotype was seen at least ten times. The chain couples TRBV7-2 to TRBJ2-6; D is uncertain. V shed 1 base and J shed 1 base, with 5 bases lying between them. Germline V gene data show CDR1 as SGHTA and CDR2 as FQGNSA. This CDR3 has 15 amino acids. The CDR3 DNA is TGTGCCAGCAGCTTAGAGGTATCTGGGGCCAACGTCCTGACTTTC. It yields the protein CASSLEVSGANVLTF.

The table lists this clonotype with many counts. The V and J genes are TRBV12-3 or TRBV12-4 and TRBJ2-7, with D hard to call. The CDR3 contains 12 residues. The V gene lost 3 bases and the J gene lost 6 bases, with 9 bases spanning the gap. The CDR3 spells CASSFARSEQYF. CDR3 bases: TGTGCCAGCAGTTTCGCTAGATCCGAGCAGTACTTC.

The table lists this clonotype with many counts. The J gene is TRBJ2-7, the V gene TRBV4-2; 8 nucleotides agree with TRBD2. The CDR3 contains 16 residues. CDR1 LGHNA and CDR2 YNFKEQ come from the germline V gene. Trimming took 1 base from V and 3 from J; bases not matched to a gene: 8. CDR3 in amino acids: CASSQAGLAGNYEQYF. CDR3 bases: TGTGCCAGCAGCCAAGCGGGGTTAGCGGGAAACTACGAGCAGTACTTC.

This clonotype occurred many times. The rearrangement joins TRBV12-3 or TRBV12-4 to TRBJ2-1, with 7 bases identical to TRBD2. V shed 3 bases, J shed 8 bases, and the junction held 10 bases outside the gene matches. The CDR3 extends over 15 amino acids. Here the CDR3 DNA reads TGTGCCAGCAGTTTTAGGGCGGGAGCGGACTATGAGCAGTTCTTC. This gives the protein CASSFRAGADYEQFF.